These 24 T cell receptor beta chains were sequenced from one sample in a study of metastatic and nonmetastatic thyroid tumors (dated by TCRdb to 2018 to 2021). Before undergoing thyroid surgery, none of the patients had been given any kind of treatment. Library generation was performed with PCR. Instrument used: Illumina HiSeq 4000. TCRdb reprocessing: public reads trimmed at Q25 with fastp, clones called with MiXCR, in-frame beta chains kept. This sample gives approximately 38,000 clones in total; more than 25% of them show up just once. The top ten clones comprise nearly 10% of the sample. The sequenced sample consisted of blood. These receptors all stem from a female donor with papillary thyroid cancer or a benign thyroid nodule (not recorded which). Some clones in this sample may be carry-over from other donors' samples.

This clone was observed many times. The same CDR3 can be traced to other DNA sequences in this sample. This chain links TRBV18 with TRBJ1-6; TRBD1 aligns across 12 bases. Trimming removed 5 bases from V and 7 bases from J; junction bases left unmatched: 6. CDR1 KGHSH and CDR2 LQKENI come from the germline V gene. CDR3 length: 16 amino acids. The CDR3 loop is CASSDGTGGANSPLHF. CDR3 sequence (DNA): TGTGCCAGCTCAGATGGGACAGGGGGCGCGAATTCACCCCTCCACTTT.

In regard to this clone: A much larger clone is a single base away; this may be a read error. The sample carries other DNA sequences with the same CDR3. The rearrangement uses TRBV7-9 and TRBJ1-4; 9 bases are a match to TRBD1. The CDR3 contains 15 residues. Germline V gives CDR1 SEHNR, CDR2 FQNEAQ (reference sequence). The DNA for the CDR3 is TGTGCCAGCAGCTGGAACCGGGACAGGGAGGAAAAACTTTTTTTT. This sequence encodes CASSWNRDREEKLFF.

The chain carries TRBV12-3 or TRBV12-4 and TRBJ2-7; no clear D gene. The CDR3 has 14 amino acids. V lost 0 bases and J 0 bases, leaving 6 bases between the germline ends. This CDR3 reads CASSLAASSYEQYF. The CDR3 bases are TGTGCCAGCAGTTTAGCGGCCAGCTCCTACGAGCAGTACTTC.

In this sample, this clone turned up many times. CDR3 DNA: TGTGCCAGCAGTCCCAGAGAGGGGTTCTACAATGAGCAGTTCTTC. This gives the protein CASSPREGFYNEQFF. This chain connects TRBV27 to TRBJ2-1; either TRBD1 or TRBD2 may supply D (5 bases each). V was cut by 5 bases and J by 3 bases, with 14 bases left in between. This CDR3 comprises 15 residues. Per the germline V gene, CDR1 is MNHEY and CDR2 is SMNVEV (reference sequence).

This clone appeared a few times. CDR3 nucleotide sequence: TGTGCCAGCAGTAGGATCAGCCACGAGCAGTACTTC. This sequence encodes CASSRISHEQYF. The V and J genes are TRBV6-2 or TRBV6-3 and TRBJ2-7; D is undetermined. CDR1 MNHEY and CDR2 SVGEGT come from the germline V gene. The CDR3 runs to 12 residues. V gave up 5 bases and J gave up 5 bases, with 10 bases separating them.

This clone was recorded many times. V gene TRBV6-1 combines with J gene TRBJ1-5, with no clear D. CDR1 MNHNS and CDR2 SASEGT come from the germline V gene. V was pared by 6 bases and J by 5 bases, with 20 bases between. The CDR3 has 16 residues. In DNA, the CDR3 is TGTGCCAGCAGAAACTCCGGGCTAAACTCAGATCAGCCCCAGCATTTT. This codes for CASRNSGLNSDQPQHF.

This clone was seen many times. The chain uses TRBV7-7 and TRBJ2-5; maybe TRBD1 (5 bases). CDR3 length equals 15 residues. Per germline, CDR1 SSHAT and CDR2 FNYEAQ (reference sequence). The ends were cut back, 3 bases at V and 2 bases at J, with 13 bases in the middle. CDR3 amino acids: CASSLSQGRQETQYF. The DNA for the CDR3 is TGTGCCAGCAGCTTGTCCCAGGGTAGGCAAGAGACCCAGTACTTC.

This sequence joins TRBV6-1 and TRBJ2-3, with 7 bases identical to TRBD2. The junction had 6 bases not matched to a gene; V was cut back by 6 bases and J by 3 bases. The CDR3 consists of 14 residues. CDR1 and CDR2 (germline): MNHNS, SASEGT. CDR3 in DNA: TGTGCCAGCAGCCCCTGGGGAGGGACAGATACGCAGTATTTT. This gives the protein CASSPWGGTDTQYF.

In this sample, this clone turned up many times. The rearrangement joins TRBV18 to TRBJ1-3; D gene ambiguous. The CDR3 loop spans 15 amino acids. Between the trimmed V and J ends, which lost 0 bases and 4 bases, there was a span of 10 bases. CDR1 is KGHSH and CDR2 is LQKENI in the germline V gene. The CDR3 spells CASSPPLFQGNTIYF. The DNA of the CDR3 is TGTGCCAGCTCACCACCGTTGTTCCAGGGAAACACCATATATTTT.

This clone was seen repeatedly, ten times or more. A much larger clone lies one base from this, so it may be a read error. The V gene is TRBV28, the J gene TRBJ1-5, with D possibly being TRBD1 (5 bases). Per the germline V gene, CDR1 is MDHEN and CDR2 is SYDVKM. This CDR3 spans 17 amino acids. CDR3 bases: TGTGCCAGCAGTTTTACCCACCTCCGGGACCTCAATCGGCCCCAGCATTTT. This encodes CASSFTHLRDLNRPQHF. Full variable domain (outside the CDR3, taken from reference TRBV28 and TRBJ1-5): DVKVTQSSRYLVKRTGEKVFLECVQDMDHENMFWYRQDPGLGLRLIYFSYDVKMKEKGDIPEGYSVSREKKERFSLILESASTNQTSMYLCASSFTHLRDLNRPQHFGDGTRLSIL.

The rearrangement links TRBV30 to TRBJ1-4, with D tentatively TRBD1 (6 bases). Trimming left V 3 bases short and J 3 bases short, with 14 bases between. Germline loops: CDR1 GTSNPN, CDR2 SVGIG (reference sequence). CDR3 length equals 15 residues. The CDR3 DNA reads TGTGCCTGGAGCCGCGGACAGTCCGCTAATGAAAAACTGTTTTTT. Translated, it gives CAWSRGQSANEKLFF.

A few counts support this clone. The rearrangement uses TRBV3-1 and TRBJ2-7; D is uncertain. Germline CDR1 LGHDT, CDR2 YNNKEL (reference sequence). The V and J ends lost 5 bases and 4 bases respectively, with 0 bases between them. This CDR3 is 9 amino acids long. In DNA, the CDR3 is TGTGCCAGCAGCTACGAGCAGTACTTC. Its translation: CASSYEQYF.

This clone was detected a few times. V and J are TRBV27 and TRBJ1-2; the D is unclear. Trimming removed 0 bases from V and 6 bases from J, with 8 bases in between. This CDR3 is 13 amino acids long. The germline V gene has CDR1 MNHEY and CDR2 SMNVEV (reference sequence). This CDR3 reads CASSLSVTNGYTF. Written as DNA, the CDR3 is TGTGCCAGCAGTTTATCGGTGACAAATGGCTACACCTTC.

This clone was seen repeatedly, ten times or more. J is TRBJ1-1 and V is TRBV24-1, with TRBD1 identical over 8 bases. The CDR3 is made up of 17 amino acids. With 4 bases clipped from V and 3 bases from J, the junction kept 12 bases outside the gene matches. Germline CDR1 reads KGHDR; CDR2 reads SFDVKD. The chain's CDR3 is CATSESIPQGGDTEAFF. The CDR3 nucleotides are TGTGCCACCAGTGAATCAATACCACAGGGGGGGGACACTGAAGCTTTCTTT.

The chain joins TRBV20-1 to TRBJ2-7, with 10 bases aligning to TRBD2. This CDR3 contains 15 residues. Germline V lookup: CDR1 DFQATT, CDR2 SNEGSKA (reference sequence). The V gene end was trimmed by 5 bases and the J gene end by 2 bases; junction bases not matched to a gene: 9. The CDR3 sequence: CSAGSYTSGTYEQYF. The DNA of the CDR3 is TGCAGTGCTGGTTCCTATACTAGCGGGACCTACGAGCAGTACTTC.

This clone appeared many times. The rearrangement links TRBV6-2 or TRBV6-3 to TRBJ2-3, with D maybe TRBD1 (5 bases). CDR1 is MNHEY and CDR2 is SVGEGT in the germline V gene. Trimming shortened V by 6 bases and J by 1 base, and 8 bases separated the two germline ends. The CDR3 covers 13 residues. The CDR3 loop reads CASSGQGTDTQYF. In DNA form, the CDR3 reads TGTGCCAGCAGCGGACAAGGCACAGATACGCAGTATTTT.

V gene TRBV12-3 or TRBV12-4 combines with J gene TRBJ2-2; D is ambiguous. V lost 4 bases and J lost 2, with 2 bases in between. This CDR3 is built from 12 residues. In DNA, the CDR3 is TGTGCCAGCAGTTATAACACCGGGGAGCTGTTTTTT. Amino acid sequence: CASSYNTGELFF.

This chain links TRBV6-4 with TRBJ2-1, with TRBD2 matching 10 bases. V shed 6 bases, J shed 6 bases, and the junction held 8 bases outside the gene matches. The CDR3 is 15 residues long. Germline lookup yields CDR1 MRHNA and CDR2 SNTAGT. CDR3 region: CASSRTSGIGNEQFF. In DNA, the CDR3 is TGTGCCAGCAGCAGGACTAGCGGTATTGGCAATGAGCAGTTCTTC.

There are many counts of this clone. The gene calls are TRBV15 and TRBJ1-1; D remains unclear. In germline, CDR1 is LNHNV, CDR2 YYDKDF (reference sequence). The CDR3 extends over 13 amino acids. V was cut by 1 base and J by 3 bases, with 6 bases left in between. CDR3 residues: CATSRGVDTEAFF. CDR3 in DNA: TGTGCCACCAGCAGAGGGGTCGACACTGAAGCTTTCTTT.

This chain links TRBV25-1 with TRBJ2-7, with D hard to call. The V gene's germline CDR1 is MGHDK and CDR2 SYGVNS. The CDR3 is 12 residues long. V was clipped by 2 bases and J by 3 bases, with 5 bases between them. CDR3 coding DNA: TGTGCCAGCAGTGAAATCAGCTACGAGCAGTACTTC. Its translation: CASSEISYEQYF.

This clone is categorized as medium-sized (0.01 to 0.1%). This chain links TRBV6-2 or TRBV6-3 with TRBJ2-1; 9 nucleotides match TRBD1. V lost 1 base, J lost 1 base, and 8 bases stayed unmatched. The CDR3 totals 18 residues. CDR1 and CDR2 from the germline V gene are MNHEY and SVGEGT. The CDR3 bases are TGTGCCAGCAGTTACTACTTGGGACAGGGCTTTTCCTACAATGAGCAGTTCTTC. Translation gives CASSYYLGQGFSYNEQFF.

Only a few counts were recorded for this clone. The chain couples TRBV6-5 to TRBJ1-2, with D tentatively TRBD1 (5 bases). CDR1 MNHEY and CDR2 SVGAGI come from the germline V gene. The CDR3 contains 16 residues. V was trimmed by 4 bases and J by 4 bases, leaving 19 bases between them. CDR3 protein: CASSSLIRDAVYGYTF. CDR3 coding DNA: TGTGCCAGCAGTTCCCTGATCAGGGATGCGGTCTATGGCTACACCTTC.

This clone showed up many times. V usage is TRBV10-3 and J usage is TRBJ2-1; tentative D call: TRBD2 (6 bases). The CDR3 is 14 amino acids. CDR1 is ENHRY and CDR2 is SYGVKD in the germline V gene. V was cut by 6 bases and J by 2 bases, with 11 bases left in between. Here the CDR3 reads CAIRGEAAYNEQFF. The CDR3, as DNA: TGTGCCATCAGGGGGGAGGCCGCCTACAATGAGCAGTTCTTC.

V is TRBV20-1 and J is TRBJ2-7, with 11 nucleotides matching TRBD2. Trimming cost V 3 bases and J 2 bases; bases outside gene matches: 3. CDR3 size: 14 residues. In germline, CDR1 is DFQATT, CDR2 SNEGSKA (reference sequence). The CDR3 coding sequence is TGCAGTGCTAGTCCACTAGCGGGAGCCTACGAGCAGTACTTC. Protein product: CSASPLAGAYEQYF.